This passage covers 23 T cell receptor beta chains from one sample sequenced in a study of CD8+CD57+ T cells in acquired aplastic anemia. Profiling of TCR beta VDJ combinations and CDR3 sequences used genomic DNA as template. TCRdb re-derived calls from the reads in MiXCR, one entry per CDR3 protein. The repertoire holds around 250,000 distinct CDR3 sequences, about 56% seen once, with around 7.6% in the top ten. Material: sorted CD4+, CD8+, or CD8+CD57+ T cells (not recorded which) from PBMCs. The receptors shown here come from a human donor with severe aplastic anemia or a healthy control (not recorded which).

For this clonotype: This may arise from a read error, as a much more abundant clone is one base away. A read error is likely, as this CDR3 ends without the conserved phenylalanine or tryptophan. The chain combines TRBV28 with TRBJ2-5; D perhaps matches TRBD1 (5 bases). Trimming pared 8 bases from V and 1 base from J, leaving 14 bases between. The CDR3 is 14 amino acids. Germline V gene data show CDR1 as MDHEN and CDR2 as SYDVKM. The CDR3 DNA reads as TGTGCCAGCGGTCGACGACAGCCCCAAGAGACCCAGTACCTC. Its protein product is CASGRRQPQETQYL.

This clonotype was seen only once. This rearrangement joins TRBV20-1 to TRBJ1-5; 9 positions agree with TRBD1. The ends lost 5 bases at V and 14 bases at J; junction bases unmatched: 10. The CDR3 covers 12 residues. Looked up from germline, CDR1 is DFQATT and CDR2 is SNEGSKA (reference sequence). CDR3 sequence reads: CSAPGTGSNEHF. CDR3 DNA: TGCAGTGCTCCCGGGACAGGGTCTAACGAGCATTTT.

Worth noting for this clonotype: Its ends do not fully match the called genes, so a read error is possible. The chain combines TRBV2 with TRBJ2-5, with D possibly matching TRBD2 (6 bases). The CDR3 consists of 16 residues. Per the germline V gene, CDR1 is SNHLY and CDR2 is FYNNEI. The CDR3 coding sequence is TGTGCCACCAGTGACCGGCTGGCGGGGACCCAAGAGACCCAGTACTTC. Amino acid sequence: CATSDRLAGTQETQYF.

This clonotype occurred many times. The rearrangement joins TRBV5-1 to TRBJ2-7; D is unclear. Looked up from germline, CDR1 is SGHRS and CDR2 is YFSETQ. Trimming took off 4 bases at V and 4 bases at J, with 9 bases between the two ends. This CDR3 comprises 12 residues. DNA for the CDR3: TGCGCCAGCAGCCGCGTAGGGTACGAGCAGTACTTC. Translated: CASSRVGYEQYF.

The chain employs TRBV20-1 and TRBJ1-5, with D perhaps matching TRBD1 (5 bases). The V gene lost 6 bases and the J gene lost 4 bases, with 19 bases spanning the gap. The CDR3 contains 15 residues. Germline values: CDR1 DFQATT, CDR2 SNEGSKA (reference sequence). The CDR3 spells CSASSGGASNQPQHF. The CDR3 nucleotides read TGCAGTGCCAGCAGTGGTGGGGCTAGTAATCAGCCCCAGCATTTT.

In this sample, this clonotype turned up many times. The V gene is TRBV12-3 or TRBV12-4, the J gene TRBJ1-5, with TRBD1 identical over 8 bases. Trimming removed 6 bases from V and 1 base from J; junction bases left unmatched: 11. This CDR3 is 17 amino acids long. The CDR3 sequence is CASSLGAGGLSNQPQHF. The CDR3 nucleotides are TGTGCCAGCAGCCTAGGGGCAGGGGGCTTAAGCAATCAGCCCCAGCATTTT.

The chain employs TRBV29-1 and TRBJ1-1; 9 bases align to TRBD1. Trimming cost V 6 bases and J 4 bases; bases outside gene matches: 6. This CDR3 has 13 amino acids. Germline V lookup: CDR1 SQVTM, CDR2 ANQGSEA. The CDR3 loop is CSVSDRGLTEAFF. The CDR3 region has the DNA TGCAGCGTATCGGACAGGGGCCTCACTGAAGCTTTCTTT.

V usage is TRBV10-2 and J usage is TRBJ1-1; D is undetermined. The V end lost 6 bases, the J end lost 9 bases, and 17 bases lay between the germline ends. CDR3 size: 13 residues. The germline V gene has CDR1 WSHSY and CDR2 SAAADI. The CDR3 DNA reads as TGCGCCAGCAGGGAAGCGACTCTCGGGCAAGCTTTCTTT. It yields the protein CASREATLGQAFF.

The chain uses TRBV7-6 and TRBJ2-3, with TRBD1 as a possible D gene (6 bases). This CDR3 region has 15 residues. The V gene lost 1 base and the J gene lost 1 base, with 9 bases spanning the gap. Germline V gene lookup returns CDR1 SGHVS and CDR2 FNYEAQ. CDR3 sequence (DNA): TGTGCCAGCAGCTTAGGGGGGCGCGGCACAGATACGCAGTATTTT. Translated: CASSLGGRGTDTQYF.

The chain recombines TRBV19 with TRBJ2-2; D remains unclear. The CDR3 extends over 13 amino acids. CDR1 and CDR2 from the germline V gene are LNHDA and SQIVND (reference sequence). With 3 bases removed from V and 3 bases from J, the gap between germline ends came to 5 bases. CDR3 nucleotides: TGTGCCAGTAGTATTAGTGACACCGGGGAGCTGTTTTTT. Translated, it gives CASSISDTGELFF.

This clonotype showed up many times. The V gene is TRBV29-1, the J gene TRBJ2-3; D possibly corresponds to TRBD2 (5 bases). This CDR3 has 11 amino acids. Germline CDR1 SQVTM, CDR2 ANQGSEA. Trimming removed 7 bases at V and 4 bases at J, with 9 bases between. This CDR3 reads CSAGDSDTQYF. As DNA, the CDR3 is TGCAGCGCCGGGGATTCAGATACGCAGTATTTT.

This clonotype was recorded many times. V is TRBV10-3 and J is TRBJ2-1, with D perhaps TRBD2 (7 bases). Germline lookup yields CDR1 ENHRY and CDR2 SYGVKD. V was trimmed by 7 bases and J by 9 bases, leaving 31 bases between them. The CDR3 is made up of 18 amino acids. CDR3 sequence reads: CAINSPQAGALGDGEQFF. The CDR3 DNA follows: TGTGCCATCAATTCTCCTCAGGCGGGGGCCCTGGGGGATGGTGAGCAGTTCTTC.

The J gene is TRBJ1-1, the V gene TRBV12-3 or TRBV12-4; the D gene is possibly TRBD1 (6 bases). The CDR3 length is 12 residues. V was trimmed by 8 bases and J by 0 bases, leaving 7 bases between them. In DNA form, the CDR3 reads TGTGCCAGCCAGGGGATGAACACTGAAGCTTTCTTT. Translating gives CASQGMNTEAFF.

In the case of this clonotype: One end of the junction fails to match germline, which may point to a read error. The chain joins TRBV29-1 to TRBJ1-6, with 7 bases that match TRBD1. Germline CDR1 is SQVTM and CDR2 is ANQGSEA. The CDR3 is 12 amino acids. The CDR3 protein is CSAEGQDGTLHF. The CDR3 DNA follows: TGCAGCGCTGAAGGACAGGACGGAACCCTCCACTTT.

The J gene is TRBJ2-3, the V gene TRBV12-3 or TRBV12-4; 8 bases are a match to TRBD1. The CDR3 sequence is 14 residues long. V shed 5 bases, J shed 5 bases, and the junction held 6 bases outside the gene matches. CDR3 DNA: TGTGCCAGCAGTGATCGACAGGGGATAGATACGCAGTATTTT. It translates to CASSDRQGIDTQYF.

A few counts support this clonotype. The rearrangement links TRBV5-1 to TRBJ2-1; possible D gene TRBD2, 6 bases. Deletions cut 0 bases from V and 3 bases from J, with 10 bases between. Germline lookup yields CDR1 SGHRS and CDR2 YFSETQ. The CDR3 consists of 15 residues. The CDR3 DNA is TGCGCCAGCAGCTTGGAACGGGAGAGCTACAATGAGCAGTTCTTC. It encodes CASSLERESYNEQFF.

The chain uses TRBV2 and TRBJ1-1, with no clear D. Trimming took off 4 bases at V and 1 base at J, with 10 bases between the two ends. Germline CDR1 reads SNHLY; CDR2 reads FYNNEI. This CDR3 is 14 amino acids long. The CDR3 is CASSVGRRNTEAFF. The CDR3 DNA reads TGTGCCAGCAGTGTCGGGCGGAGGAACACTGAAGCTTTCTTT.

This chain connects TRBV11-2 to TRBJ1-1, with D unresolved. The CDR3 totals 10 residues. Trimming left V 1 base short and J 10 bases short, with 4 bases between. In germline, CDR1 is SGHAT, CDR2 FQNNGV. This chain's CDR3 is CASSLGVAFF. Here the CDR3 DNA reads TGTGCCAGCAGCTTAGGGGTAGCTTTCTTT.

The CDR3 DNA follows: TGTGCCAGCAGCGTGACAGGGAATTCCTACAATGAGCAGTTCTTC. Its translation: CASSVTGNSYNEQFF. The chain combines TRBV7-3 with TRBJ2-1, with 7 bases that match TRBD1. This CDR3 comprises 15 residues. The germline gives CDR1 SGHTA, CDR2 FQGTGA. V shed 5 bases, J shed 1 base, and the junction held 5 bases outside the gene matches.

CDR3: CASSGTGDGETQYF. The CDR3 DNA reads TGCGCCAGCAGTGGGACAGGGGACGGGGAGACCCAGTACTTC. The chain uses TRBV5-1 and TRBJ2-5; TRBD1 agrees at 10 bases. CDR1 and CDR2 (germline): SGHRS, YFSETQ. V was clipped by 5 bases and J by 5 bases; unmatched bases: 6. This CDR3 is built from 14 residues.

This clonotype was counted a single time. A much larger clone differs by one base, so this may be a read error. The chain couples TRBV3-1 to TRBJ2-7; D ambiguous. The germline gives CDR1 LGHDT, CDR2 YNNKEL (reference sequence). The CDR3 sequence is 15 residues long. The CDR3 sequence is CASSHLSGQSYERYF. CDR3 nucleotides: TGTGCCAGCAGCCACCTATCGGGTCAGTCCTACGAGCGGTACTTC.

In the case of this clonotype: One end of the junction varies from germline; a read error may be responsible. CDR3 nucleotide sequence: TGTGCCATCAGTGAAACGCAAGGGATGGACATGAACAATGAAGCTTTCTTT. Its translation: CAISETQGMDMNNEAFF. The chain couples TRBV10-3 to TRBJ1-1; D possibly corresponds to TRBD1 (5 bases). The CDR3 loop spans 17 amino acids. Germline CDR1 ENHRY, CDR2 SYGVKD.

This rearrangement joins TRBV10-3 to TRBJ1-1, with D possibly matching TRBD1 (5 bases). The CDR3 is made up of 17 amino acids. Germline V gene lookup returns CDR1 ENHRY and CDR2 SYGVKD. Trimming pared 0 bases from V and 0 bases from J, leaving 14 bases between. CDR3 in amino acids: CAISESRRDLMNTEAFF. CDR3 in DNA: TGTGCCATCAGTGAGTCGAGACGGGACCTCATGAACACTGAAGCTTTCTTT.